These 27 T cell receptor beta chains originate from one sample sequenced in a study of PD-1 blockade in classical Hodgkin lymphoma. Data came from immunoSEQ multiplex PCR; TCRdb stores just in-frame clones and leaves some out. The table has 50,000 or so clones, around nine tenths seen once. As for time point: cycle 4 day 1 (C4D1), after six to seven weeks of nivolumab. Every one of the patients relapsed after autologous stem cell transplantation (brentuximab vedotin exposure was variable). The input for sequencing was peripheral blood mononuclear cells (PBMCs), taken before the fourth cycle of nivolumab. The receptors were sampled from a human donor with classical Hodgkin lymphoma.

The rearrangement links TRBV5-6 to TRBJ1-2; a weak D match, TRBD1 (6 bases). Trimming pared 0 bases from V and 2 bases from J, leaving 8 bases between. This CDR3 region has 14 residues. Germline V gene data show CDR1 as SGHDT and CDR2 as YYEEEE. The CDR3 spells CASSLVGQNYGYTF. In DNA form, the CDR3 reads TGTGCCAGCAGCTTGGTAGGACAGAACTATGGCTACACCTTC.

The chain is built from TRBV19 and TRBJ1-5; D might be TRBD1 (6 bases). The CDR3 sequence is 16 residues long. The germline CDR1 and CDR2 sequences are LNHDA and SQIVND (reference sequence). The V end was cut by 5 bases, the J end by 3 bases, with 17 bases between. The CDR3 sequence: CASSPRDTIPNQPQHF. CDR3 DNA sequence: TGTGCCAGTAGTCCACGGGACACCATCCCCAATCAGCCCCAGCATTTT.

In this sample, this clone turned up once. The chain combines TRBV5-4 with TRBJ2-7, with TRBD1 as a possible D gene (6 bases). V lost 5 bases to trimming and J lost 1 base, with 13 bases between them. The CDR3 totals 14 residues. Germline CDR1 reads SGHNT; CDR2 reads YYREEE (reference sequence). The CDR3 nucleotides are TGTGCCAGCAGGACGGACAGTTGGTCCTACGAGCAGTACTTC. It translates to CASRTDSWSYEQYF. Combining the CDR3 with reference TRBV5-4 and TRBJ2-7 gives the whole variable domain ETGVTQSPTHLIKTRGQQVTLRCSSQSGHNTVSWYQQALGQGPQFIFQYYREEENGRGNFPPRFSGLQFPNYSSELNVNALELDDSALYLCASRTDSWSYEQYFGPGTRLTVT.

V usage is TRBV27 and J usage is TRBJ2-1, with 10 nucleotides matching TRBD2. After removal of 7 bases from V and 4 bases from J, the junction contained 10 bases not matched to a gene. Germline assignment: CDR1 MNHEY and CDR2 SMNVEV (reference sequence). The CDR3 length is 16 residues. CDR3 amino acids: CASNLAGAPSYNEQFF. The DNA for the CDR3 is TGTGCCAGCAACCTAGCGGGAGCCCCATCTTACAATGAGCAGTTCTTC.

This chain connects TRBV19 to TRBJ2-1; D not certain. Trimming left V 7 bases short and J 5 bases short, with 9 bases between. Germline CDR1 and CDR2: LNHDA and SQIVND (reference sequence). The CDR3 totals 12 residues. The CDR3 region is CASKDQNNEQFF. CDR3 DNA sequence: TGTGCCAGTAAAGACCAGAACAATGAGCAGTTCTTC.

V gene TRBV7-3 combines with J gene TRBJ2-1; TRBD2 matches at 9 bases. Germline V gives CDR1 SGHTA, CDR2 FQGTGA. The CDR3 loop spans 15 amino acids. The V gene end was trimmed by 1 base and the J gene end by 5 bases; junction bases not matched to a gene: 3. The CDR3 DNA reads TGTGCCAGCAGCTTAAGCGGGAGGGAGGACAATGAGCAGTTCTTC. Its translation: CASSLSGREDNEQFF.

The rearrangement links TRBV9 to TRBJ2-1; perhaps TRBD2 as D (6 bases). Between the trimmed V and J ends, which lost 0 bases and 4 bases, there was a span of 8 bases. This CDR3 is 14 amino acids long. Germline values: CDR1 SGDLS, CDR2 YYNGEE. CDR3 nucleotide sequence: TGTGCCAGCAGCGTAGTGGGGACTTACAATGAGCAGTTCTTC. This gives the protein CASSVVGTYNEQFF.

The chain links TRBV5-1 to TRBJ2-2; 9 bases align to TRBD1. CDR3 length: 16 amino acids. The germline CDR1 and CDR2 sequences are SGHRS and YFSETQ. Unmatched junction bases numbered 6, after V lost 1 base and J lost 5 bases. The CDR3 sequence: CASSLTQGAFTGELFF. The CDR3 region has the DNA TGCGCCAGCAGCTTGACACAGGGGGCTTTTACCGGGGAGCTGTTTTTT.

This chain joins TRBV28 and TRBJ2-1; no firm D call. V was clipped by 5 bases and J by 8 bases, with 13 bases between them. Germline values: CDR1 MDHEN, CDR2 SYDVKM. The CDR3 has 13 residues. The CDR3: CASSLPGNHEQFF. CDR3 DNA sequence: TGTGCCAGCAGTCTCCCTGGTAACCATGAGCAGTTCTTC. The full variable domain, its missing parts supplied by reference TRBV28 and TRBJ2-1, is DVKVTQSSRYLVKRTGEKVFLECVQDMDHENMFWYRQDPGLGLRLIYFSYDVKMKEKGDIPEGYSVSREKKERFSLILESASTNQTSMYLCASSLPGNHEQFFGPGTRLTVL.

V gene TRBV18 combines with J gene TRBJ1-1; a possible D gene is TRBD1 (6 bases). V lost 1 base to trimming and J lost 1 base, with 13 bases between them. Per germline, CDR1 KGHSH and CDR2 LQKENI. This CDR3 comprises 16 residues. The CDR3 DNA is TGTGCCAGCTCACCACGTCAGGGGTCAAGGAACACTGAAGCTTTCTTT. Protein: CASSPRQGSRNTEAFF. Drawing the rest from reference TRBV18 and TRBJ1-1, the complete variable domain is NAGVMQNPRHLVRRRGQEARLRCSPMKGHSHVYWYRQLPEEGLKFMVYLQKENIIDESGMPKERFSAEFPKEGPSILRIQQVVRGDSAAYFCASSPRQGSRNTEAFFGQGTRLTVV.

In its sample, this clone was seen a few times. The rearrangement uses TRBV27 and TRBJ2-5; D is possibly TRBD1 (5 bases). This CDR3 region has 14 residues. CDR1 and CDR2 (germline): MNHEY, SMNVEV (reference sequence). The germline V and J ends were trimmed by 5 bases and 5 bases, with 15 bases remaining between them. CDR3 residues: CASSPLTQEETQYF. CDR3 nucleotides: TGTGCCAGCAGTCCCCTAACACAGGAGGAGACCCAGTACTTC.

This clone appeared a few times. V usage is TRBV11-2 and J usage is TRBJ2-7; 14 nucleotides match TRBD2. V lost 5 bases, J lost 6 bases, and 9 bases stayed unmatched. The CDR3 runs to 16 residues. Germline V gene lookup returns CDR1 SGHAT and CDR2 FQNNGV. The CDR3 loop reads CASSTGLAGGSGEQYF. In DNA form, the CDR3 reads TGTGCCAGCAGCACCGGACTAGCGGGAGGTTCCGGCGAGCAGTACTTC. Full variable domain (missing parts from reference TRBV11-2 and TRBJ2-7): EAGVAQSPRYKIIEKRQSVAFWCNPISGHATLYWYQQILGQGPKLLIQFQNNGVVDDSQLPKDRFSAERLKGVDSTLKIQPAKLEDSAVYLCASSTGLAGGSGEQYFGPGTRLTVT.

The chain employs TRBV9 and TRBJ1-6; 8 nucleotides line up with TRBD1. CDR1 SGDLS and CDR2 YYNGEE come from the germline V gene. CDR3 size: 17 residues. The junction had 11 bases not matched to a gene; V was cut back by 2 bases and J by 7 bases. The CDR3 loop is CASSVAPGGAANSPLHF. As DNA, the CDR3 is TGTGCCAGCAGCGTGGCCCCAGGGGGCGCGGCGAATTCACCCCTCCACTTT.

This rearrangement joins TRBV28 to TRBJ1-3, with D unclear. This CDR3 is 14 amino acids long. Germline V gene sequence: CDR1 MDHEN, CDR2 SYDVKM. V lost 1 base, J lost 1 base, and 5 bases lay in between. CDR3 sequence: CASSLFGSGNTIYF. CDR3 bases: TGTGCCAGCAGTTTATTTGGGTCTGGAAACACCATATATTTT.

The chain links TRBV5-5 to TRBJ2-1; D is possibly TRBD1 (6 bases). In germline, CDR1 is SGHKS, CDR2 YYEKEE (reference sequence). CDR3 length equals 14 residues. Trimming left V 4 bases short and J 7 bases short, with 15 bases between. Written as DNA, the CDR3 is TGTGCCAGCAGCCTCCGGGACACCTTGAATGAGCAGTTCTTC. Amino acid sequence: CASSLRDTLNEQFF. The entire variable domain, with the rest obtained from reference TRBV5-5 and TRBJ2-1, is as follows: DAGVTQSPTHLIKTRGQQVTLRCSPISGHKSVSWYQQVLGQGPQFIFQYYEKEERGRGNFPDRFSARQFPNYSSELNVNALLLGDSALYLCASSLRDTLNEQFFGPGTRLTVL.

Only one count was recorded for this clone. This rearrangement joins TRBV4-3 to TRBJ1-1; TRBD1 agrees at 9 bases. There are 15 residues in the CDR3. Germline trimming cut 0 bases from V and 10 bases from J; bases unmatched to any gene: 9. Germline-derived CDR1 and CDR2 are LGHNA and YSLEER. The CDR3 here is CASSQDLSGTGLAFF. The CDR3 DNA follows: TGCGCCAGCAGCCAAGATCTTTCCGGGACAGGGCTAGCTTTCTTT.

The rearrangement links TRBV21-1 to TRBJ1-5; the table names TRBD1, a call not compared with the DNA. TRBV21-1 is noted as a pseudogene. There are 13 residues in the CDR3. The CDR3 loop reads CASGGTAGQPQHF. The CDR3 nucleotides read TGTGCCAGTGGTGGGACAGCGGGTCAGCCCCAGCATTTT.

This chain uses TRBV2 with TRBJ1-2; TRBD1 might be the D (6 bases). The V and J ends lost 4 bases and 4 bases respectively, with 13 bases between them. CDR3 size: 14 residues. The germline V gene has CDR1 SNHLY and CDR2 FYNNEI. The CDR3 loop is CASSGQEGSYGYTF. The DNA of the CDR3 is TGTGCCAGCAGTGGACAGGAGGGGAGCTATGGCTACACCTTC.

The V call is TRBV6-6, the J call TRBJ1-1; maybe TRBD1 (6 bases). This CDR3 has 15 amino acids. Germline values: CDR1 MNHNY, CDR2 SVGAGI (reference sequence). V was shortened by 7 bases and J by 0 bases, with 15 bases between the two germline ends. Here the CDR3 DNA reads TGTGCCAGCACCTCGGGGGGCAGGGTGAACACTGAAGCTTTCTTT. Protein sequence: CASTSGGRVNTEAFF.

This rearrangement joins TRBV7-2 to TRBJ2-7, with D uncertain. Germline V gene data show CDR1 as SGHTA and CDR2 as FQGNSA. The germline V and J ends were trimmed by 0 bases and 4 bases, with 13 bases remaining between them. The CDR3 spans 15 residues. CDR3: CASSLAGRSVYEQYF. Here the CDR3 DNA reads TGTGCCAGCAGCTTAGCGGGCAGGTCTGTTTACGAGCAGTACTTC.

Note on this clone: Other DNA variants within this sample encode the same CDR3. In DNA form, the CDR3 reads TGTGCCAGCAGTAGGGACCAAGAGACCCAGTACTTC. Translating it yields CASSRDQETQYF. The gene calls are TRBV7-8 and TRBJ2-5, with unresolved D. V lost 6 bases and J 0 bases, leaving 5 bases between the germline ends. Germline values: CDR1 SGHVS, CDR2 FQNEAQ. The CDR3 runs 12 residues. The complete variable domain, with remaining parts taken from reference TRBV7-8 and TRBJ2-5, reads GAGVSQSPRYKVAKRGQDVALRCDPISGHVSLFWYQQALGQGPEFLTYFQNEAQLDKSGLPSDRFFAERPEGSVSTLKIQRTQQEDSAVYLCASSRDQETQYFGPGTRLLVL.

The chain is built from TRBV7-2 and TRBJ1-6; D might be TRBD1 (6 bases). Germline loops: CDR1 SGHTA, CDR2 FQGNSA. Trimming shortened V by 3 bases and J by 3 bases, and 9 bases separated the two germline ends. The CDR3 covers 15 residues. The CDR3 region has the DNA TGTGCCAGCAGCTTGGACAGCCGCTATAATTCACCCCTCCACTTT. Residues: CASSLDSRYNSPLHF.

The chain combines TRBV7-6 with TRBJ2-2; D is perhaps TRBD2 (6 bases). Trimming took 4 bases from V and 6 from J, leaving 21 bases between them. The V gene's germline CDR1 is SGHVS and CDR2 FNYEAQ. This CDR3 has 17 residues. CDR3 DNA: TGTGCCAGCAGCTCCCTGACGGGGCGGGGATCCCCCGGGGAGCTGTTTTTT. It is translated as CASSSLTGRGSPGELFF. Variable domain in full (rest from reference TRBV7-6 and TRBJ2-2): GAGVSQSPRYKVTKRGQDVALRCDPISGHVSLYWYRQALGQGPEFLTYFNYEAQQDKSGLPNDRFSAERPEGSISTLTIQRTEQRDSAMYRCASSSLTGRGSPGELFFGEGSRLTVL.

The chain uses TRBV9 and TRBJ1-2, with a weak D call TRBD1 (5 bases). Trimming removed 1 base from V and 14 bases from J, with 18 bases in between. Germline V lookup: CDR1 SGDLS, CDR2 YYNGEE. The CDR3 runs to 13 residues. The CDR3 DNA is TGTGCCAGCAGCGTAACTGGGGACCCGCCGCGGACCTTC. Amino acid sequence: CASSVTGDPPRTF.

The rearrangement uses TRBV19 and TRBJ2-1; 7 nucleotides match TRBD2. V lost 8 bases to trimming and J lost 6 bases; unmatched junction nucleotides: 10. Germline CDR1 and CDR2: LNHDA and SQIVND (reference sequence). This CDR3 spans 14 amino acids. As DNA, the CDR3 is TGTGCCAGTTTTTCGCCTAGCGGAGGCAATGAGCAGTTCTTC. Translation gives CASFSPSGGNEQFF.

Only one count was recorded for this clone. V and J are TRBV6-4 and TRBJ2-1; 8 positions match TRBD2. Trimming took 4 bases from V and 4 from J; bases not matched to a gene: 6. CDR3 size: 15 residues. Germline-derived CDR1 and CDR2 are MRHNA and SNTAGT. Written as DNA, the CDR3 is TGTGCCAGCAGTGGGAGCGGGGGTGGTTACAATGAGCAGTTCTTC. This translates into CASSGSGGGYNEQFF.

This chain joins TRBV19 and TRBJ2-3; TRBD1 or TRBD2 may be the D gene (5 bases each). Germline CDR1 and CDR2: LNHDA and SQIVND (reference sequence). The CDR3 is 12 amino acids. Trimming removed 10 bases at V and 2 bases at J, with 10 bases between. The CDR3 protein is CATGAVTDTQYF. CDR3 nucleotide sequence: TGTGCCACCGGGGCGGTCACAGATACGCAGTATTTT.